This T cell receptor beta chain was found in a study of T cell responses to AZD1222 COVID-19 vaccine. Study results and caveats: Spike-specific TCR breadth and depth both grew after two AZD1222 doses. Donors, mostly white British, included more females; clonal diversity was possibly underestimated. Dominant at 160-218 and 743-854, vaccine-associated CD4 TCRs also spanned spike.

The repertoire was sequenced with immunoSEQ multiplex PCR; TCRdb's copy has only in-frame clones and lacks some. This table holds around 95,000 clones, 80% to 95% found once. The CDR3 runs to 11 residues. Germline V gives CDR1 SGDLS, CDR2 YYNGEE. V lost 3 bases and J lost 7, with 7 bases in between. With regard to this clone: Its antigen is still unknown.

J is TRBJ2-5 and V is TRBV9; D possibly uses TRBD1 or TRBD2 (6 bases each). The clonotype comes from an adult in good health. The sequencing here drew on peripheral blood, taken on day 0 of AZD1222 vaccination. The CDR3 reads CASSAGATQYF. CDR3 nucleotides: TGTGCCAGCAGCGCGGGGGCGACCCAGTACTTC.